Reported below is one T cell receptor (beta chain). What it binds is unknown. Whole blood served as the source of total RNA, and no T cell sorting took place. TCRdb reprocessed the 5' RACE reads; each CDR3 protein has one entry and no DNA is given. This sample's clone table lists 140,000 to 150,000 distinct CDR3 sequences. The data are from a study of monozygotic twins with inflammatory bowel disease. This CDR3 region has 13 residues. In germline, CDR1 is MNHEY, CDR2 SVGAGI. Study-level points and caveats: What may have added variability to patient repertoires is that immunosuppressive treatments differed. Those with IBD had lower TCRbeta diversity (inverse Simpson) than their healthy co-twins did.

This chain uses TRBV6-5 with TRBJ1-2. The sequence was obtained from a human donor with ulcerative colitis or Crohn's disease, or a healthy co-twin of an affected twin (not recorded which). Specimen: blood. This chain's CDR3 is CASKKGNNYGYTF.